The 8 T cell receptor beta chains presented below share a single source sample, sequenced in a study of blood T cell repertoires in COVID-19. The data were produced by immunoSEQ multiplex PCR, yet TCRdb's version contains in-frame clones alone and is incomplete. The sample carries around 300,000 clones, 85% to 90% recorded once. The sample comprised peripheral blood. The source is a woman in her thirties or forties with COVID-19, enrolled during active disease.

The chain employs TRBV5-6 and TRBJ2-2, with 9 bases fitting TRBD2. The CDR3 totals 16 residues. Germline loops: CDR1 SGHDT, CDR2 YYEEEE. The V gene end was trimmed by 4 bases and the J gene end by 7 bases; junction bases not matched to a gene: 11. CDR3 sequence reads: CASSLGGGGAGGELFF. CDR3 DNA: TGTGCCAGCAGCCTCGGAGGCGGGGGGGCCGGCGGGGAGCTGTTTTTT.

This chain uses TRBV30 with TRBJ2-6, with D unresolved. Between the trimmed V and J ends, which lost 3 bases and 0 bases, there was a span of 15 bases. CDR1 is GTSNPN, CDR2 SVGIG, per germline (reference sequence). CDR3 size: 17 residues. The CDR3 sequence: CAWSGVLTGSGANVLTF. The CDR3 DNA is TGTGCCTGGAGCGGAGTTTTGACCGGCTCTGGGGCCAACGTCCTGACTTTC. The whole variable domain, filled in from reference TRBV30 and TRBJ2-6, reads SQTIHQWPATLVQPVGSPLSLECTVEGTSNPNLYWYRQAAGRGLQLLFYSVGIGQISSEVPQNLSASRPQDRQFILSSKKLLLSDSGFYLCAWSGVLTGSGANVLTFGAGSRLTVL.

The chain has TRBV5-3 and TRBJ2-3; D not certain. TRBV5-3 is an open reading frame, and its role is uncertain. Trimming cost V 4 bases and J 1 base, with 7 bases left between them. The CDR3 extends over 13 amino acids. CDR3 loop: CARSHRGTDTQYF. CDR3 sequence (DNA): TGTGCCAGAAGCCACCGGGGCACAGATACGCAGTATTTT.

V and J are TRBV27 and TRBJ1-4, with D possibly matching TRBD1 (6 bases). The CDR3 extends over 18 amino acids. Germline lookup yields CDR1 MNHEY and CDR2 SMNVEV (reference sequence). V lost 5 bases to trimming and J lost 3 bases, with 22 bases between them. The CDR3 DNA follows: TGTGCCAGCAGTGCCGCGGAGAACAGGGCCGGAGCTAATGAAAAACTGTTTTTT. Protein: CASSAAENRAGANEKLFF.

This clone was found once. The CDR3 loop is CASSLARGRAGGIRETQYF. The CDR3 region has the DNA TGTGCCAGCAGCTTAGCCCGAGGTCGAGCGGGGGGGATACGAGAGACCCAGTACTTC. V is TRBV7-8 and J is TRBJ2-5, with 10 bases matching TRBD2. Germline loops: CDR1 SGHVS, CDR2 FQNEAQ. This CDR3 is built from 19 residues. J gave up 4 bases and V 0 bases, and 14 bases lay outside the gene matches.

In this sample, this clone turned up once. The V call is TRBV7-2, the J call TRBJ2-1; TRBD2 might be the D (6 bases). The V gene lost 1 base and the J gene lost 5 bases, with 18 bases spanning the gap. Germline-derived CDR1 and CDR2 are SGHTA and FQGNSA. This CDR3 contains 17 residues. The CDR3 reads CASSLVGGSGVHNEQFF. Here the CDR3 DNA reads TGTGCCAGCAGCTTAGTGGGTGGGTCGGGAGTGCACAATGAGCAGTTCTTC.

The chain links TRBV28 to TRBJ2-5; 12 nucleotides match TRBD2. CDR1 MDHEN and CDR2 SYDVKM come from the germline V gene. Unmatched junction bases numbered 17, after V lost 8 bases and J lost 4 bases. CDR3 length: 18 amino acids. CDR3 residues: CASLKGLAGGPRLETQYF. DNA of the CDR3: TGTGCCAGCTTGAAGGGGCTAGCGGGAGGGCCAAGGTTAGAGACCCAGTACTTC.

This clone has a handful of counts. CDR3 in amino acids: CASSLRRGGIEQYF. The CDR3 nucleotides read TGTGCCAGCAGCCTTCGACGGGGCGGGATAGAGCAGTACTTC. The chain employs TRBV3-1 (or the pseudogene TRBV3-2) and TRBJ2-7; possible D gene TRBD2, 6 bases. This CDR3 is 14 amino acids long. Trimming removed 4 bases at V and 7 bases at J, with 17 bases between. Germline-derived CDR1 and CDR2 are LGHDT and YNNKEL (reference sequence).